Below, 14 T cell receptor beta chains from the same sample are listed, as sequenced in a study of blood T cell repertoires in COVID-19. The table came from immunoSEQ multiplex PCR; TCRdb's copy has only in-frame clones and leaves some out. The sample lists about 200,000 clones; more than 80% were seen once. Sample: peripheral blood. The source is a man in his thirties or forties who had recovered from COVID-19.

The genes are TRBV29-1 and TRBJ1-1, with 8 bases aligning to TRBD1. After removal of 5 bases from V and 5 bases from J, the junction contained 10 bases not matched to a gene. Germline-derived CDR1 and CDR2 are SQVTM and ANQGSEA. This CDR3 spans 14 amino acids. In DNA form, the CDR3 reads TGCAGCGTTCTTAACCAGGGGGCCAGAACTGAAGCTTTCTTT. Translated: CSVLNQGARTEAFF. Full variable domain (missing parts from reference TRBV29-1 and TRBJ1-1): SAVISQKPSRDICQRGTSLTIQCQVDSQVTMMFWYRQQPGQSLTLIATANQGSEATYESGFVIDKFPISRPNLTFSTLTVSNMSPEDSSIYLCSVLNQGARTEAFFGQGTRLTVV.

The chain is built from TRBV5-4 and TRBJ2-1; no firm D call. Trimming took off 4 bases at V and 4 bases at J, with 3 bases between the two ends. There are 11 residues in the CDR3. CDR1 and CDR2 from the germline V gene are SGHNT and YYREEE (reference sequence). The CDR3 spells CASSEYNEQFF. The DNA of the CDR3 is TGTGCCAGCAGCGAGTACAATGAGCAGTTCTTC.

This sequence joins TRBV7-9 and TRBJ1-1; possibly TRBD1 for D (5 bases). Germline V gene data show CDR1 as SEHNR and CDR2 as FQNEAQ (reference sequence). There are 12 residues in the CDR3. V was pared by 7 bases and J by 4 bases, with 10 bases between. This CDR3 is CASTQGSTEAFF. For the CDR3, the DNA is TGTGCCAGCACTCAGGGAAGCACTGAAGCTTTCTTT.

The chain employs TRBV3-1 (or the pseudogene TRBV3-2) and TRBJ1-1, with TRBD1 identical over 8 bases. Germline CDR1 and CDR2: LGHDT and YNNKEL (reference sequence). The length of the CDR3 is 15 residues. V was clipped by 0 bases and J by 8 bases; unmatched bases: 8. The CDR3 sequence is CASSQEKTGTGEAFF. CDR3 DNA sequence: TGTGCCAGCAGCCAAGAAAAGACCGGGACAGGAGAAGCTTTCTTT.

This clone was picked up one time. The chain combines TRBV6-5 with TRBJ2-7; 8 positions agree with TRBD1. J gave up 5 bases and V 6 bases, and 9 bases lay outside the gene matches. The CDR3 is 14 amino acids. Germline V gives CDR1 MNHEY, CDR2 SVGAGI. In DNA, the CDR3 is TGTGCCAGCAGCCCCGGGACAGGATGGGACGAGCAGTACTTC. This codes for CASSPGTGWDEQYF.

There are a few counts of this clone. In DNA form, the CDR3 reads TGTGCCAGCAGTTATCAGGGAGGTTTTGGCTATGGCTACACCTTC. This sequence encodes CASSYQGGFGYGYTF. This chain joins TRBV6-2 or TRBV6-3 and TRBJ1-2; a possible D gene is TRBD1 (5 bases). CDR1 MNHEY and CDR2 SVGEGT come from the germline V gene. Trimming cost V 3 bases and J 4 bases, with 15 bases left between them. CDR3 length: 15 residues.

A few counts support this clone. The J gene is TRBJ1-1, the V gene TRBV6-5, with unresolved D. Germline-derived CDR1 and CDR2 are MNHEY and SVGAGI. This CDR3 spans 12 amino acids. With 8 bases removed from V and 7 bases from J, the gap between germline ends came to 14 bases. CDR3 amino acids: CASSTASLEAFF. As DNA, the CDR3 is TGTGCCAGCTCCACAGCATCTCTTGAAGCTTTCTTT.

This chain uses TRBV19 with TRBJ2-2; D unclear. The germline gives CDR1 LNHDA, CDR2 SQIVND (reference sequence). CDR3 size: 15 residues. Trimming cost V 6 bases and J 4 bases, with 15 bases left between them. The CDR3 nucleotides are TGTGCCAGTAGGGAGTTATTGAAAAGCACCGGGGAGCTGTTTTTT. Translated, it gives CASRELLKSTGELFF.

Notes on this clone: Other nucleotide sequences from this sample produce the same CDR3. The CDR3 DNA reads TGTGCCAGCAGCCAAGATCGAGGATATGGCTACACCTTC. Its protein product is CASSQDRGYGYTF. The gene calls are TRBV3-1 (or the pseudogene TRBV3-2) and TRBJ1-2; no clear D. Germline V CDR1 and CDR2: LGHDT, YNNKEL (reference sequence). The CDR3 sequence is 13 residues long. Trimming pared 0 bases from V and 5 bases from J, leaving 7 bases between.

The gene calls are TRBV19 and TRBJ1-5; D may be TRBD1 (6 bases). Trimming stripped 4 bases from V and 0 bases from J, with 19 bases between. Germline CDR1 is LNHDA and CDR2 is SQIVND (reference sequence). This CDR3 is 18 amino acids long. In DNA form, the CDR3 reads TGTGCCAGTAGTAGTCGGGGGGACACACTTTCTAGCAATCAGCCCCAGCATTTT. It specifies CASSSRGDTLSSNQPQHF. Supplemented by reference TRBV19 and TRBJ1-5, the full variable domain reads DGGITQSPKYLFRKEGQNVTLSCEQNLNHDAMYWYRQDPGQGLRLIYYSQIVNDFQKGDIAEGYSVSREKKESFPLTVTSAQKNPTAFYLCASSSRGDTLSSNQPQHFGDGTRLSIL.

The chain uses TRBV7-2 and TRBJ2-5; 7 bases are shared with TRBD1. The CDR3 extends over 15 amino acids. The V gene's germline CDR1 is SGHTA and CDR2 FQGNSA. J gave up 3 bases and V 6 bases, and 10 bases lay outside the gene matches. The DNA for the CDR3 is TGTGCCAGCAGTCGAAATCCAGGGGGAGAAGAGACCCAGTACTTC. Encoded protein: CASSRNPGGEETQYF. The whole variable domain, remainder taken from reference TRBV7-2 and TRBJ2-5, is GAGVSQSPSNKVTEKGKDVELRCDPISGHTALYWYRQSLGQGLEFLIYFQGNSAPDKSGLPSDRFSAERTGGSVSTLTIQRTQQEDSAVYLCASSRNPGGEETQYFGPGTRLLVL.

The chain uses TRBV4-2 and TRBJ2-2; D gene ambiguous. The CDR3 loop spans 14 amino acids. CDR1 is LGHNA, CDR2 YNFKEQ, per germline. Trimming shortened V by 0 bases and J by 6 bases, and 8 bases separated the two germline ends. CDR3 in amino acids: CASSQELSSGELFF. The CDR3 nucleotides are TGTGCCAGCAGCCAAGAGTTGTCTTCCGGGGAGCTGTTTTTT.

The chain joins TRBV6-5 to TRBJ1-3; possible D gene TRBD1, 5 bases. Per the germline V gene, CDR1 is MNHEY and CDR2 is SVGAGI. CDR3 length: 13 amino acids. V was shortened by 8 bases and J by 0 bases, with 8 bases between the two germline ends. The CDR3: CASGGTSGNTIYF. CDR3 nucleotide sequence: TGTGCCAGCGGAGGGACCTCTGGAAACACCATATATTTT.

In this sample, this clone turned up once. This chain connects TRBV7-6 to TRBJ2-2; TRBD2 aligns across 11 bases. The CDR3 has 18 amino acids. Germline CDR1 and CDR2: SGHVS and FNYEAQ. J gave up 5 bases and V 5 bases, and 13 bases lay outside the gene matches. CDR3: CASSLGIAGGSTTGELFF. CDR3 bases: TGTGCCAGCAGCCTCGGGATAGCGGGAGGGAGTACAACCGGGGAGCTGTTTTTT.